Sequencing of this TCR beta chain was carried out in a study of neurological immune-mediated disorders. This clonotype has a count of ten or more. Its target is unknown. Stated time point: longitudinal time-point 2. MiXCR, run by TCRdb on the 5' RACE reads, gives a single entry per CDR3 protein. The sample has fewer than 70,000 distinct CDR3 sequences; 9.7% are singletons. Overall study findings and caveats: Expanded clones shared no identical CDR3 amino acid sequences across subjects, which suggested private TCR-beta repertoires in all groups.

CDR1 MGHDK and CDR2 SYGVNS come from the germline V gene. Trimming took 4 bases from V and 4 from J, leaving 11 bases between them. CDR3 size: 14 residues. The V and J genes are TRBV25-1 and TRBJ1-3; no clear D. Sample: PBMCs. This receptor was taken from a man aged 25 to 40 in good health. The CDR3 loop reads CASSGWTVGNTIYF. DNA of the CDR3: TGTGCCAGCAGTGGATGGACGGTCGGAAACACCATATATTTT.